This TCR beta chain is from a study of blood T cell repertoires in COVID-19. Donors were grouped by their self-reported clinical history. The germline V gene has CDR1 SGHKS and CDR2 YYEKEE (reference sequence). The J segment lost 4 bases and the V segment lost 0 bases, leaving 1 base of the junction unmatched. This CDR3 spans 15 amino acids. TCRdb's copy holds only in-frame clones and misses some; the assay was immunoSEQ multiplex PCR. The sample records nearly 400,000 clones, roughly 91% being singletons. The receptor was isolated from a woman in her twenties or thirties who had recovered from COVID-19. Sequencing was done on a sample of PBMCs or T cells enriched from blood (not recorded which). The chain uses TRBV5-5 and TRBJ1-4; 9 bases fit TRBD1. In nucleotides, the CDR3 is TGTGCCAGCAGCTTGGGGGGACAGGGTAATGAAAAACTGTTTTTT. It translates to CASSLGGQGNEKLFF. The variable domain in full, with the rest retrieved from reference TRBV5-5 and TRBJ1-4, is DAGVTQSPTHLIKTRGQQVTLRCSPISGHKSVSWYQQVLGQGPQFIFQYYEKEERGRGNFPDRFSARQFPNYSSELNVNALLLGDSALYLCASSLGGQGNEKLFFGSGTQLSVL.